These 5 T cell receptor beta chains originate from one sample sequenced in a study of CD8 T cells in ankylosing spondylitis. TCRdb re-analysed the 5' RACE reads in MiXCR, keeping a single row per CDR3 protein. The data hold roughly 130,000 distinct CDR3 sequences, with roughly an eighth observed a single time. Sequencing was done on a sample of blood, either unsorted or a sorted T cell fraction (not recorded which). Receptors originate from a female donor with ankylosing spondylitis or in good health (not recorded which).

This clonotype was seen at least ten times. The chain carries TRBV24-1 and TRBJ2-1; D unresolved. The V gene's germline CDR1 is KGHDR and CDR2 SFDVKD. The V end was cut by 3 bases, the J end by 4 bases, with 15 bases between. CDR3 length: 16 residues. CDR3 residues: CATSDPRTKGYNEQFF. The CDR3, as DNA: TGTGCCACCAGTGATCCCCGAACGAAGGGTTACAATGAGCAGTTCTTC.

This rearrangement joins TRBV2 to TRBJ2-4; a possible D gene is TRBD2 (6 bases). The germline V gene has CDR1 SNHLY and CDR2 FYNNEI. This CDR3 is 15 amino acids long. Trimming pared 5 bases from V and 3 bases from J, leaving 14 bases between. The CDR3 DNA sequence: TGTGCCAGCAGTCTACTAGCCCCGGGCAAAAACATTCAGTACTTC. It encodes CASSLLAPGKNIQYF.

V and J are TRBV10-3 and TRBJ2-5, with 10 bases matching TRBD2. Looked up from germline, CDR1 is ENHRY and CDR2 is SYGVKD. The CDR3 runs 14 residues. V shed 6 bases, J shed 2 bases, and the junction held 3 bases outside the gene matches. CDR3 loop: CAISRTSGQETQYF. CDR3 bases: TGTGCCATCAGCCGGACTAGCGGACAAGAGACCCAGTACTTC.

This clonotype was counted only a few times. The CDR3 protein is CASSLDLVRGYNEQFF. As DNA, the CDR3 is TGTGCCAGCAGCTTAGATCTAGTCAGAGGATACAATGAGCAGTTCTTC. The chain couples TRBV11-2 to TRBJ2-1; unclear D gene. V was shortened by 0 bases and J by 4 bases, with 13 bases between the two germline ends. This CDR3 spans 16 amino acids. The germline gives CDR1 SGHAT, CDR2 FQNNGV.

On this clonotype itself: This clone may be a read error of a much larger clone one base away. This sequence joins TRBV15 and TRBJ2-5, with D tentatively TRBD2 (7 bases). CDR1 is LNHNV and CDR2 is YYDKDF in the germline V gene (reference sequence). This CDR3 comprises 15 residues. The ends were cut back, 3 bases at V and 9 bases at J, with 20 bases in the middle. The CDR3 DNA follows: TGTGCCACCAGCAGGCCTGGGGGGGGCCAGGAGCCCCAGTACTTC. As protein: CATSRPGGGQEPQYF.